The sequence of this T cell receptor beta chain was determined in a study of blood T cell repertoires in COVID-19. Looking at the study overall: There were acute and convalescent COVID-19 samples, and they came from the United States, Italy and Spain.

Per the authors' pipeline: Counts of nucleated cells, estimated from reference gene primer amplification, were obtained. Data came from immunoSEQ multiplex PCR; TCRdb stores just in-frame clones and leaves some out. V, J and clone size reflect that table, while D and trimming were determined from the DNA. The table shows 70,000 or so clones, with roughly 79% occurring only once. CDR1 is SGHTA, CDR2 FQGNSA, per germline. The CDR3 loop spans 15 amino acids. J was trimmed by 4 bases and V by 5 bases; bases with no gene match: 7. The sequenced material came from peripheral blood. The rearrangement links TRBV7-2 to TRBJ1-5; 8 nucleotides match TRBD1. This sequence originates from a human donor in a cohort sampled during active COVID-19. Here the CDR3 DNA reads TGTGCCAGCAGCCTCTGGACAGGGCCAAATCAGCCCCAGCATTTT. It specifies CASSLWTGPNQPQHF.